The entry below describes one T cell receptor beta chain. The source of the sample is a study of cytomegalovirus exposure and HLA in healthy donors. Sequencing used immunoSEQ multiplex PCR; TCRdb keeps in-frame clones, though not all of them. The sample includes over 110,000 clones, about 90% of them seen just once. Specimen: PBMCs. The TCR comes from a man between 18 and 29 years old in good health and CMV-seronegative.

CDR3 DNA: TGCGCCAGCAGCGCCCGACAGGGGGCCTTCACTGAAGCTTTCTTT. Its protein is CASSARQGAFTEAFF. V usage is TRBV5-1 and J usage is TRBJ1-1; 10 bases map to TRBD1. Losses at the gene ends were 4 bases for V and 4 bases for J; bases not matched to a gene: 7. CDR3 length: 15 amino acids. Germline V gene data show CDR1 as SGHRS and CDR2 as YFSETQ.